Each of the 9 T cell receptor beta chains below was sequenced from the same sample in a study of cytomegalovirus exposure and HLA in healthy donors. The table came from immunoSEQ multiplex PCR; TCRdb's copy has only in-frame clones and leaves some out. The sample has fewer than 150,000 clones; approximately 85% are singletons. Sequencing was done on a sample of PBMCs. These receptors came from a man aged 18 to 29 in good health and CMV-seronegative.

The CDR3 spells CAWRPSGGELFF. Written as DNA, the CDR3 is TGTGCCTGGAGACCGTCGGGGGGGGAGCTGTTTTTT. The J gene is TRBJ2-2, the V gene TRBV30, with D possibly matching TRBD2 (5 bases). The V and J ends lost 3 bases and 8 bases respectively, with 10 bases between them. Germline-derived CDR1 and CDR2 are GTSNPN and SVGIG (reference sequence). The CDR3 runs 12 residues.

In DNA, the CDR3 is TGTGCCAGCAGACAGGGGTCGGAGAACACTGAAGCTTTCTTT. Translation: CASRQGSENTEAFF. This rearrangement joins TRBV13 to TRBJ1-1; 7 nucleotides line up with TRBD1. Germline CDR1 reads PRHDT; CDR2 reads FYEKMQ (reference sequence). Trimming at V came to 6 bases and at J to 1 base, leaving 5 bases not matched to a gene. The CDR3 is made up of 14 amino acids.

The chain links TRBV15 to TRBJ1-5, with D uncertain. Germline V gene sequence: CDR1 LNHNV, CDR2 YYDKDF (reference sequence). CDR3 length: 13 residues. Trimming pared 3 bases from V and 9 bases from J, leaving 12 bases between. The CDR3 DNA follows: TGTGCCACCAGCAGCCTAAAGACGGGGCCCCAGCATTTT. It encodes CATSSLKTGPQHF.

This chain connects TRBV2 to TRBJ1-2; 9 bases fit TRBD1. Germline lookup yields CDR1 SNHLY and CDR2 FYNNEI. The CDR3 has 14 residues. The V and J ends lost 6 bases and 8 bases, in that order; junction bases with no gene match: 10. Written as DNA, the CDR3 is TGTGCCAGCAGCCCCGACAGGGGGTTGGGAGGCTACACCTTC. Its protein is CASSPDRGLGGYTF.

This clone has just one count. The chain uses TRBV29-1 and TRBJ1-2; 7 nucleotides agree with TRBD1. CDR3 length: 14 residues. The trim removed 0 bases at V and 7 bases at J, leaving 8 bases unmatched. CDR1 and CDR2 from the germline V gene are SQVTM and ANQGSEA. The CDR3 nucleotides read TGCAGCGTTGAAGACGGGACAGCCGAGGGTGGCTACACCTTC. This sequence encodes CSVEDGTAEGGYTF.

J is TRBJ1-5 and V is TRBV10-3; 8 nucleotides agree with TRBD1. V gave up 2 bases and J gave up 3 bases; unmatched junction bases: 9. Looked up from germline, CDR1 is ENHRY and CDR2 is SYGVKD. This CDR3 comprises 17 residues. Written as DNA, the CDR3 is TGTGCCATCAGTGAGCCGAAGACAGGGGATCTCAATCAGCCCCAGCATTTT. Amino acids: CAISEPKTGDLNQPQHF.

The chain recombines TRBV30 with TRBJ1-4, with D unclear. The germline CDR1 and CDR2 sequences are GTSNPN and SVGIG (reference sequence). The CDR3 is 13 residues long. V was pared by 0 bases and J by 8 bases, with 10 bases between. CDR3 nucleotide sequence: TGTGCCTGGAGTGTGGGCAGTCCCGAAAAACTGTTTTTT. This codes for CAWSVGSPEKLFF.

J is TRBJ1-1 and V is TRBV9; 8 bases are a match to TRBD1. V shed 2 bases, J shed 8 bases, and the junction held 11 bases outside the gene matches. The CDR3 loop spans 15 amino acids. The germline gives CDR1 SGDLS, CDR2 YYNGEE. CDR3 loop: CASSVSRGPFPEAFF. The CDR3 DNA is TGTGCCAGCAGCGTGAGCAGGGGGCCGTTTCCAGAAGCTTTCTTT. The full variable domain, its missing parts supplied by reference TRBV9 and TRBJ1-1, is DSGVTQTPKHLITATGQRVTLRCSPRSGDLSVYWYQQSLDQGLQFLIQYYNGEERAKGNILERFSAQQFPDLHSELNLSSLELGDSALYFCASSVSRGPFPEAFFGQGTRLTVV.

This clone was counted between two and nine times. The chain has TRBV2 and TRBJ2-3; TRBD2 agrees at 9 bases. The V and J ends lost 2 bases and 5 bases, in that order; junction bases with no gene match: 2. CDR3 length equals 14 residues. Germline CDR1 is SNHLY and CDR2 is FYNNEI. The CDR3 DNA reads as TGTGCCAGCAGTGAACGACTAGCGGTAGATACGCAGTATTTT. It is translated as CASSERLAVDTQYF.